Listed below are T cell receptor beta chains from one sample, sequenced in a study of lymphopenia after photon versus proton radiotherapy. Only in-frame clones appear in the TCRdb table, and some are missing; sequencing was by immunoSEQ multiplex PCR. The sample has tens of thousands of clones, around 88% seen once. The specimen was peripheral blood, collected from a patient treated with photon-based radiotherapy. Receptors were obtained from a man aged 35 to 55 with gastric cancer. CDR3s include the opening cysteine and the closing phenylalanine or tryptophan.

TRBV5-6	TRBJ1-6	CASSPWGQGNSPLHF
TRBV28	TRBJ2-7	CASSTGSISKYF
TRBV5-4	TRBJ2-2	CASSLESGIGGNTGELFF
TRBV13	TRBJ2-5	CASSSSGQAETQYF
TRBV4-1	TRBJ2-7	CASSQGHRSYEQYF
TRBV2	TRBJ2-3	CASSRRAGDTDTQYF
TRBV10-3	TRBJ1-5	CAISENDQPQHF
TRBV30	TRBJ1-1	CAWSESPSMNTEAFF
TRBV19	TRBJ2-5	CASNIDPAEETQYF
TRBV5-6	TRBJ1-2	CASSDQFRRGYGYTF
TRBV7-8	TRBJ1-2	CASSLEDRGLNYGYTF
TRBV11-2	TRBJ1-4	CASSPPSGTGVGKLFF
TRBV9	TRBJ1-4	CASSVGRGDEKLFF
TRBV5-1	TRBJ2-7	CASSLTGTGVHEQYF
TRBV5-6	TRBJ1-2	CASSPRGLRLYGYTF
TRBV6-1	TRBJ1-5	CASSEAGTQGRNQPQHF
TRBV30	TRBJ2-3	CAWSKGPDTQYF
TRBV5-4	TRBJ2-7	CASSLIGGLYEQYF
TRBV4-1	TRBJ2-2	CASSQDRKNTGELFF
TRBV6-1	TRBJ2-7	CASSPLGTEAYEQYF
TRBV6-5	TRBJ1-6	CASSYSFMPLHF
TRBV30	TRBJ1-2	CAWVILGGYTF
TRBV5-4	TRBJ2-7	CASSRGLRTGEQYF
TRBV7-9	TRBJ2-7	CASSLGTSGVRYF
TRBV11-2	TRBJ2-3	CASSEGRGTDTQYF
TRBV7-8	TRBJ1-5	CASSLVVGGASNQPQHF
TRBV5-1	TRBJ1-2	CASSLAGQGSGGYTF
TRBV19	TRBJ1-1	CASSPTVNTEAFF
TRBV4-2	TRBJ1-4	CASSPGQNNEKLFF
TRBV11-2	TRBJ2-3	CASSLLRGGGGTDTQYF
TRBV7-2	TRBJ2-1	CASSTTDDSYNEQFF
TRBV19	TRBJ2-7	CASSKTGTGLEEQYF
TRBV21-1	TRBJ1-1	CASSKPGGQRDTEAFF
TRBV7-2	TRBJ1-4	CASSSTGGESLFF
TRBV7-2	TRBJ2-2	CASSRQGLSTGELFF
TRBV4-2	TRBJ2-5	CASSQELQETQYF
TRBV7-9	TRBJ2-7	CASSHHRGWRGEEQYF
TRBV5-1	TRBJ2-3	CASSPPARGDTQYF
TRBV19	TRBJ2-5	CASSPLAAGETQYF
TRBV7-2	TRBJ1-2	CASSLERGMARGLYGYTF
TRBV18	TRBJ1-2	CASSSAGTEGYGYTF
TRBV7-2	TRBJ1-4	CASSLGQGSGELFF
TRBV6-4	TRBJ2-3	CASSRGGKGTDTQYF
TRBV7-6	TRBJ2-2	CASSLGGGATGELFF
TRBV27	TRBJ2-7	CASSLSRGYEQYF
TRBV6-1	TRBJ1-2	CASSDGGDTGGYTF
TRBV7-9	TRBJ2-2	CASSRTSGGLNTGELFF
TRBV13	TRBJ2-1	CASAGRTNEQFF
TRBV5-6	TRBJ1-3	CASSLAGARNTIYF
TRBV6-1	TRBJ1-2	CASSVSGAIRDYGYTF
TRBV19	TRBJ1-3	CASSQDAGNTIYF
TRBV4-3	TRBJ2-7	CASSQETGPSYEQYF
TRBV7-2	TRBJ2-1	CASSLDRRGEQFF
TRBV7-2	TRBJ1-6	CASSLGASPLHF